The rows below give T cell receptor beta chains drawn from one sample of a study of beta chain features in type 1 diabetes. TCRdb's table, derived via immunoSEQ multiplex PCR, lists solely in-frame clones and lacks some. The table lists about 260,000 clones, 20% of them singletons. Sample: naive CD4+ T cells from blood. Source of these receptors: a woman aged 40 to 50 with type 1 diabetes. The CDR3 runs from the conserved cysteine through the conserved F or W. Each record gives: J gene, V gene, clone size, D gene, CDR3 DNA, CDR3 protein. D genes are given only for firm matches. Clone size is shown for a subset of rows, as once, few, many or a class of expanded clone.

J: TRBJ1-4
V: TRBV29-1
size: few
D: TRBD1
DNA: TGCAGCGTTCGGGACAGGGGGAGTCGAACTAATGAAAAACTGTTTTTT
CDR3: CSVRDRGSRTNEKLFF

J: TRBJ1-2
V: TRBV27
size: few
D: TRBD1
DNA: TGTGCCAGCAGCTCCGGGACAGTGGGAGTTACGGGCGGCTACACCTTC
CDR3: CASSSGTVGVTGGYTF

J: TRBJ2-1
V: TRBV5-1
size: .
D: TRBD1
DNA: TGCGCCAGCAGACCGGGACAGAGCTCCTACAATGAGCAGTTCTTC
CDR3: CASRPGQSSYNEQFF

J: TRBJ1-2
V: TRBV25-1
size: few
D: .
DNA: TGTGCCAGCAGCTCTCTCCGAGGAGAGAACACCTTC
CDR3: CASSSLRGENTF

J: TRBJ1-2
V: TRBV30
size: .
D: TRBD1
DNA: TGTGCCTGGGGACGGGGACAGGGAGTATCTGGCTACACCTTC
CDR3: CAWGRGQGVSGYTF

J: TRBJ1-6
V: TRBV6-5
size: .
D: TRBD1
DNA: TGTGCCAGCAGTCCTAGACAGGGAGGAGTTTCACCCCTCCACTTT
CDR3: CASSPRQGGVSPLHF

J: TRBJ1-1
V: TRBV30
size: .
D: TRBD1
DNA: TGTGCCTGCGCCGAAACAGGGGCTGAAGCTTTCTTT
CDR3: CACAETGAEAFF

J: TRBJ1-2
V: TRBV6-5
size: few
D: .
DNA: TGTGCCAGCAGTTATGGACAGCTCTATGGCTACACCTTC
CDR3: CASSYGQLYGYTF

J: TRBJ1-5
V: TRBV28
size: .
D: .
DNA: TGTGCCAGCAGTTTAGAACAGGCTCATCAGCCCCAGCATTTT
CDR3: CASSLEQAHQPQHF

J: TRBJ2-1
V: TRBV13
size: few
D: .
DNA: TGTGCCAGCAGCTTAGGGCGACTAGTCATGTACAATGAGCAGTTCTTC
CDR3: CASSLGRLVMYNEQFF

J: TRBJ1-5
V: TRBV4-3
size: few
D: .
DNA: TGCGCCAGCAGCCAAGATGTCGGGGGTAGCAATCAGCCCCAGCATTTT
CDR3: CASSQDVGGSNQPQHF

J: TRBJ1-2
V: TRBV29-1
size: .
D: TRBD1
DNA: TGCAGCGCCGAGGGACAGGGGGGGAATGGCTACACCTTC
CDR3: CSAEGQGGNGYTF

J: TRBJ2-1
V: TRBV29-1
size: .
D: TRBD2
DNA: TGCAGCGTTAGCGGGAGCTCCTACAATGAGCAGTTCTTC
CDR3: CSVSGSSYNEQFF

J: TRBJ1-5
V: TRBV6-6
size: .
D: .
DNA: TGTGCCAGCGGCCTCCCTGGTCAGCCCCAGCATTTT
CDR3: CASGLPGQPQHF

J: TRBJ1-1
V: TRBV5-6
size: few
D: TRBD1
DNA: TGTGCCAGCAGCTCCCCAACAGGGGGGAACACTGAAGCTTTCTTT
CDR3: CASSSPTGGNTEAFF

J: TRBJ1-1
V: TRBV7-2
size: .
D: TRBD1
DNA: TGTGCCAGCAGCATTGGACAGGGAGGTTTGACTGAAGCTTTCTTT
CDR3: CASSIGQGGLTEAFF

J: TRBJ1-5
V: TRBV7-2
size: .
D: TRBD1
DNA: TGTGCCAGCAGCTTAGGACAGGGGAGCAATCAGCCCCAGCATTTT
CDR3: CASSLGQGSNQPQHF

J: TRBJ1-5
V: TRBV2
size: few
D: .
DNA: TGTGCCAGCCAGAGACGACTCCAGCCCCAGCATTTT
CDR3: CASQRRLQPQHF

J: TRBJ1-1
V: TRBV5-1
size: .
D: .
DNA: TGCGCCAGCAGCTTGGGGGGGGAACCCCAATCGGCTTTCTTT
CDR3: CASSLGGEPQSAFF

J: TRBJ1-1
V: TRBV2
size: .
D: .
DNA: TGTGCCAGCAGTGTAAGAGGTCCGAACACTGAAGCTTTCTTT
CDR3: CASSVRGPNTEAFF

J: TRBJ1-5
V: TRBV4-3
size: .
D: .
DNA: TGCGCCAGCAGCCAAGAAGTCCGGTATCAGCCCCAGCATTTT
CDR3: CASSQEVRYQPQHF

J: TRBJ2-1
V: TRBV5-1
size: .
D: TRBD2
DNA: TGCGCCAGCAGCTTGGGCGGGAGGGTCTTTCGGGAGCAGTTCTTC
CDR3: CASSLGGRVFREQFF

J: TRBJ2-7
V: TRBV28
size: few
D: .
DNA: TGTGCCAGCAGCCCTGGACAGCTACCCTACGAGCAGTACTTC
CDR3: CASSPGQLPYEQYF

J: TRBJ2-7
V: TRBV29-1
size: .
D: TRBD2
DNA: TGCAGCGTTGAAAGGGGACTAGCGGGAGGAAGCGAGCAGTACTTC
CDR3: CSVERGLAGGSEQYF

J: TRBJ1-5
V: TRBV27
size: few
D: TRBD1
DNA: TGTGCCAGCAGCCCCAGCTTACAGGGGTCGGTCCGTCAGCCCCAGCATTTT
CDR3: CASSPSLQGSVRQPQHF

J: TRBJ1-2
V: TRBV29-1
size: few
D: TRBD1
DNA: TGCAGCGTTGAAGATCACCTGTACAGGGGTGAGGGCTACACCTTC
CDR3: CSVEDHLYRGEGYTF

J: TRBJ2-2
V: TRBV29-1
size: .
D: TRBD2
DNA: TGCAGCGTTCGGGAAGCGGGAGGGCTCTACACCGGGGAGCTGTTTTTT
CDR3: CSVREAGGLYTGELFF

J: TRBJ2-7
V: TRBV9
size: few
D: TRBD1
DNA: TGTGCCAGCAGCGTTGGACAGGGGCTTCCCTACGAGCAGTACTTC
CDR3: CASSVGQGLPYEQYF

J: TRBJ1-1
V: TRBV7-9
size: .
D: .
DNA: TGTGCCAGCGGTGCAGGCGAAGAAGCTTTCTTT
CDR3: CASGAGEEAFF

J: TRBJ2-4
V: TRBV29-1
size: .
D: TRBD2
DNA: TGCAGCGCACGGGAGGGATTCCTAGCCAAAAACATTCAGTACTTC
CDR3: CSAREGFLAKNIQYF

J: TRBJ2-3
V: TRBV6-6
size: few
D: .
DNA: TGTGCCAGCACCCTAGGTCCGGGATCAGATACGCAGTATTTT
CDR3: CASTLGPGSDTQYF

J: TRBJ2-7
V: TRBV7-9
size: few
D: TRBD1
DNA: TGTGCCAGCAGCAAGGACAGGCAGGGCGAGCAGTACTTC
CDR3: CASSKDRQGEQYF

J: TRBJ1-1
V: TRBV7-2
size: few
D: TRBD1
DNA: TGTGCCAGCAGTCCACAGGCCGACAGGGACACTGAAGCTTTCTTT
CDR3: CASSPQADRDTEAFF

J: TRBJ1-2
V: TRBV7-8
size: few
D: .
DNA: TGTGCCAGCAGCTTAGGCCGGGTTAACTATGGCTACACCTTC
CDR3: CASSLGRVNYGYTF

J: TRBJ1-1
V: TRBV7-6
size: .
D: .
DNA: TGTGCCAGCAGCTTATTGAGGGAAAACACTGAAGCTTTCTTT
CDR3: CASSLLRENTEAFF

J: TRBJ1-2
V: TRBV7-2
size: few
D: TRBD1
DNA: TGTGCCAGCAGCTCTCCAGGGGGCATAAGTGGCTACACCTTC
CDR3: CASSSPGGISGYTF

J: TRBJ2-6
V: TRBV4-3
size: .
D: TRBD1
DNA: TGCGCCAGCAGCCGGAGGTATACTAGACAGGGGGACACTGGGGCCAACGTCCTGACTTTC
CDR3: CASSRRYTRQGDTGANVLTF

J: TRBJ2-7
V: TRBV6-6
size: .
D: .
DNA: TGTGCCAGCAGTTACCAGGGTCGTAGCTCCTACGAGCAGTACTTC
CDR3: CASSYQGRSSYEQYF

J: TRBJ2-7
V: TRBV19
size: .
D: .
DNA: TGTGCCAGTAGTCGAACAGGGACCTCCTACGAGCAGTACTTC
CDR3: CASSRTGTSYEQYF

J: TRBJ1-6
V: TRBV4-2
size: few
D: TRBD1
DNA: TGTGCCAGCAGCCAAGGGGGACAGGAATACAATTCACCCCTCCACTTT
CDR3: CASSQGGQEYNSPLHF

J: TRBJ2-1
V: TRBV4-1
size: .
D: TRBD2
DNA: TGCGCCAGCAGCCAACGCGGGGGGCGGGATGAGCAGTTCTTC
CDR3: CASSQRGGRDEQFF

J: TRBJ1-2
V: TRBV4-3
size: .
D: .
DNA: TGCGCCAGCAGCCAAGATCCGGGAACGGGGGTCGGGGTGACTAACTATGGCTACACCTTC
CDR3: CASSQDPGTGVGVTNYGYTF

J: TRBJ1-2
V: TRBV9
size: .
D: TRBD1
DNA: TGTGCCAGCAGCCTTCGGGTTGGGACAGAGAGCAGGGGCTATGGCTACACCTTC
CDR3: CASSLRVGTESRGYGYTF

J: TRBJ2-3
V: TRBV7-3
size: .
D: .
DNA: TGTGCCAGCAGCGCCCCACCCGGGGATACGCAGTATTTT
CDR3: CASSAPPGDTQYF

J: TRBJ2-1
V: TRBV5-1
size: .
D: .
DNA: TGCGCCAGCAGCACGGGGGAGCGGTACAATGAGCAGTTCTTC
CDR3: CASSTGERYNEQFF

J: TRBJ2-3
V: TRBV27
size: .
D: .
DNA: TGTGCCAGCAGCACAGGGAGCACAGATACGCAGTATTTT
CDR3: CASSTGSTDTQYF

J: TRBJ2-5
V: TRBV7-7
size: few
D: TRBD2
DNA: TGTGCCAGCGGACTAGCGGGTGGAGAGACCCAGTACTTC
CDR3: CASGLAGGETQYF

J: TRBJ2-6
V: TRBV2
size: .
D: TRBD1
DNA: TGTGCCAGCAACACCGGGACAGGGGTCCCTGGAGGGGCCAACGTCCTGACTTTC
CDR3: CASNTGTGVPGGANVLTF

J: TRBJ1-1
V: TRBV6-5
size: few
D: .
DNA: TGTGCCAGCAGTTACTCGAGAAACACTGAAGCTTTCTTT
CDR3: CASSYSRNTEAFF

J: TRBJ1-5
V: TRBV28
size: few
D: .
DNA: TGTGCCAGCAGTTTAGCGTATCAGCCCCAGCATTTT
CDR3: CASSLAYQPQHF

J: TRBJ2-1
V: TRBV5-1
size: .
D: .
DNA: TGCGCCAGCAGCTTAGGAACTAGCAATGAGCAGTTCTTC
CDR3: CASSLGTSNEQFF

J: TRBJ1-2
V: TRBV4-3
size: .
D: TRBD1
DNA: TGCGCCAGCAGCGCAGGGACAGGGGGTAACTATGGCTACACCTTC
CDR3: CASSAGTGGNYGYTF

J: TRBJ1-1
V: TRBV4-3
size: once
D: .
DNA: TGCGCCAGCAGCCGACTTGGACGGAATGAGGGATTAAATGAAGCTTTCTTT
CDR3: CASSRLGRNEGLNEAFF

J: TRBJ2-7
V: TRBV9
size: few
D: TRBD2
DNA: TGTGCCAGCAGCGTCTATAGCGGGTCCGCCTACGAGCAGTACTTC
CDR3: CASSVYSGSAYEQYF

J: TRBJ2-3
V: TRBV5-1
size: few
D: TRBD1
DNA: TGCGCCAGCAGCAACGGACAGGGGAACACAGATACGCAGTATTTT
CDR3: CASSNGQGNTDTQYF

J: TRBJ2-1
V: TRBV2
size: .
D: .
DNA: TGTGCCAGCAGTGCTGAGCACGGCAATGAGCAGTTCTTC
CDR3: CASSAEHGNEQFF

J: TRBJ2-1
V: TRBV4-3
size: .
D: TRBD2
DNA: TGCGCCAGCAGCCATGGCGCACAAGGACTAGCGGGCCCAAATGAGCAGTTCTTC
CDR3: CASSHGAQGLAGPNEQFF

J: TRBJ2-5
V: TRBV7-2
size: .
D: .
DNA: TGTGCCAGCAGCCCGTCGGTCAATCAAGAGACCCAGTACTTC
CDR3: CASSPSVNQETQYF

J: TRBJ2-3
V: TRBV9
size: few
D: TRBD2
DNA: TGTGCCAGCAGCGGGGGACTAGCCGCGCGGTCTACGCAGTATTTT
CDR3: CASSGGLAARSTQYF

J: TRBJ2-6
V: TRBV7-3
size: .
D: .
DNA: TGTGCCAGCAGCCCCGGGAGTGCTGGGGCCAACGTCCTGACTTTC
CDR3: CASSPGSAGANVLTF